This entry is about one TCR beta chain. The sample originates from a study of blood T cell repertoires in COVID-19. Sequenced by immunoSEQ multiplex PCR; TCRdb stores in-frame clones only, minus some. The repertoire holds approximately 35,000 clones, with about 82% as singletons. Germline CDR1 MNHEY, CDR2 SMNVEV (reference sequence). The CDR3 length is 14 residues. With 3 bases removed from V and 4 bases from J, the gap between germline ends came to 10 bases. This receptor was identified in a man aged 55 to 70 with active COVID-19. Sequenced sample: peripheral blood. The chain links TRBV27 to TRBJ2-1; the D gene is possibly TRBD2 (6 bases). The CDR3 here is CASSLGGIYNEQFF. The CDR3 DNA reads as TGTGCCAGCAGTTTGGGCGGGATTTACAATGAGCAGTTCTTC.